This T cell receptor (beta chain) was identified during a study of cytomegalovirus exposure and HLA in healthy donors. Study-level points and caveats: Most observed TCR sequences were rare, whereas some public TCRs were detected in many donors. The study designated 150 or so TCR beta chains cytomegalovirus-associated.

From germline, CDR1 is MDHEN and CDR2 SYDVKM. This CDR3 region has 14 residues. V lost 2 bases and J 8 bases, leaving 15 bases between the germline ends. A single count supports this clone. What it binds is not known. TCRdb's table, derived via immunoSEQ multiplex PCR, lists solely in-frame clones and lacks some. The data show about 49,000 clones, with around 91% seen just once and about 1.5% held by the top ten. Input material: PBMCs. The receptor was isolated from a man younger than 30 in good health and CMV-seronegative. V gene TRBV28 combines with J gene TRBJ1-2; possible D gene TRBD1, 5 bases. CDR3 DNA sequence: TGTGCCAGCAGTTTACCACCGACGGGGGGGGGCTACACCTTC. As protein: CASSLPPTGGGYTF.